The next 26 T cell receptor beta chains were all read from a single sample in a study of vaccination effects on CD4 cells after COVID-19. Some clones are missing from TCRdb's copy, which holds only in-frame ones; the method was immunoSEQ multiplex PCR. The profile shows about 60,000 clones, 60% to 80% of them singletons. These receptors have no known antigen. Ahead of sequencing, the ViraFEST assay grew antigen-specific CD4+ T cells using viral peptide pools. Isolation of CD4+ T cells took place after less than twelve days of culture. Each participant was given two doses of one vaccine (BNT162b2 or mRNA-1273). The source material was CD4+ T cells from PBMCs cultured with HCoV-OC43 spike peptides, sampled after COVID-19 vaccination. Subset defined: HCoV-OC43 spike overlapping peptide pool stimulation. The receptors were sampled from a human donor who received a COVID-19 vaccine.

The chain combines TRBV6-1 with TRBJ2-7, with 10 nucleotides matching TRBD1. The CDR3 has 15 residues. Germline V lookup: CDR1 MNHNS, CDR2 SASEGT. J lost 3 bases, V lost 3 bases, and 5 bases had no gene match. For the CDR3, the DNA is TGTGCCAGCAGTGATATGACAGGGGGCGTCTACGAGCAGTACGTC. This encodes CASSDMTGGVYEQYV.

This rearrangement joins TRBV11-2 to TRBJ1-6, with a weak D call TRBD1 (6 bases). The CDR3 has 12 residues. Germline assignment: CDR1 SGHAT and CDR2 FQNNGV. Trimming stripped 1 base from V and 14 bases from J, with 9 bases between. The chain's CDR3 is CASSLGQGSLHF. The CDR3 DNA sequence: TGTGCCAGCAGCTTAGGCCAGGGGTCCCTCCACTTT.

This clone showed up just a few times. This rearrangement joins TRBV9 to TRBJ1-6; 7 bases fit TRBD1. The germline CDR1 and CDR2 sequences are SGDLS and YYNGEE. The CDR3 consists of 16 residues. The V and J ends lost 3 bases and 9 bases, in that order; junction bases with no gene match: 12. The CDR3 protein is CASSAGGTERASPLHF. In DNA form, the CDR3 reads TGTGCCAGCAGCGCAGGTGGGACAGAAAGGGCTTCACCCCTCCACTTT.

V and J are TRBV10-3 and TRBJ2-1; no definite D call. The CDR3 loop spans 12 amino acids. Germline CDR1 ENHRY, CDR2 SYGVKD. V was pared by 7 bases and J by 5 bases, with 9 bases between. The CDR3, as DNA: TGTGCCATCACAAGAGCCAACAATGAGCAGTTCTTC. Its protein is CAITRANNEQFF.

This clone came up a few times. The CDR3 DNA follows: TGTGCCAGTAGCTCGGGGGGCCGACTTAACACTGAAGCTTTCTTT. Translating gives CASSSGGRLNTEAFF. This chain uses TRBV19 with TRBJ1-1, with D tentatively TRBD1 (6 bases). Per the germline V gene, CDR1 is LNHDA and CDR2 is SQIVND (reference sequence). This CDR3 region has 15 residues. V lost 6 bases, J lost 2 bases, and 16 bases lay in between.

On this clone: Mismatch with germline at one junction end may stem from a read error. The chain uses TRBV4-1 and TRBJ1-5; tentatively, D is TRBD1 (5 bases). This CDR3 is 13 amino acids long. Germline V lookup: CDR1 MGHRA, CDR2 YSYEKL. As DNA, the CDR3 is TGCGCCAGCAGCCAAGATGGGGGTCAGCCCCAGCACTTT. It specifies CASSQDGGQPQHF.

Relative to its sample, this clone is medium-sized. This rearrangement joins TRBV19 to TRBJ1-2; D not resolved. The germline gives CDR1 LNHDA, CDR2 SQIVND (reference sequence). This CDR3 is built from 14 residues. V lost 3 bases to trimming and J lost 5 bases, with 13 bases between them. As DNA, the CDR3 is TGTGCCAGTAGTATCTTTGAGGGTTCGTATGGCTACACCTTC. Its translation: CASSIFEGSYGYTF.

The chain employs TRBV7-2 and TRBJ2-3; 10 bases align to TRBD2. Unmatched junction bases numbered 5, after V lost 2 bases and J lost 0 bases. This CDR3 contains 17 residues. Germline V gives CDR1 SGHTA, CDR2 FQGNSA. The CDR3 DNA reads as TGTGCCAGCAGCTTAAGCGGGGGGGCGCGCAGCACAGATACGCAGTATTTT. Protein sequence: CASSLSGGARSTDTQYF.

The genes are TRBV24-1 and TRBJ1-6; possibly TRBD1 for D (5 bases). CDR1 and CDR2 (germline): KGHDR, SFDVKD. Trimming stripped 7 bases from V and 7 bases from J, with 10 bases between. This CDR3 is built from 13 residues. The CDR3, as DNA: TGTGCCACCAGCCGGGACGGAAATTCACCCCTCCACTTT. This gives the protein CATSRDGNSPLHF.

The gene calls are TRBV12-5 and TRBJ2-1, with TRBD2 matching 11 bases. This CDR3 is 16 amino acids long. Losses at the gene ends were 1 base for V and 2 bases for J; bases not matched to a gene: 1. Germline V gene sequence: CDR1 LGHNT, CDR2 FRNRAP. CDR3 sequence (DNA): TGTGCTAGTGGTTTGGATAGCGGGGGGGCCTACAATGAGCAGTTCTTC. It yields the protein CASGLDSGGAYNEQFF.

This chain joins TRBV19 and TRBJ1-5, with D tentatively TRBD1 (5 bases). The CDR3 extends over 14 amino acids. Germline lookup yields CDR1 LNHDA and CDR2 SQIVND (reference sequence). Trimming left V 4 bases short and J 6 bases short, with 13 bases between. For the CDR3, the DNA is TGTGCCAGTAGTACAGGGCAACTCGGTCAGCCCCAGCATTTT. It translates to CASSTGQLGQPQHF.

This clone was detected a few times. The genes are TRBV6-5 and TRBJ1-5, with 7 bases aligning to TRBD1. Trimming removed 0 bases from V and 6 bases from J; junction bases left unmatched: 8. CDR1 is MNHEY and CDR2 is SVGAGI in the germline V gene. There are 16 residues in the CDR3. CDR3 protein: CASSYSGTAPGQPQHF. DNA for the CDR3: TGTGCCAGCAGTTACTCCGGGACAGCCCCAGGTCAGCCCCAGCATTTT.

This rearrangement joins TRBV5-1 to TRBJ2-2; tentatively, D is TRBD1 (5 bases). This CDR3 has 15 amino acids. Germline lookup yields CDR1 SGHRS and CDR2 YFSETQ. V was cut by 0 bases and J by 10 bases, with 16 bases left in between. The CDR3 DNA reads TGCGCCAGCAGCTTGGGGACATTGGCGTCGGAGGAGCTGTTTTTT. Its protein is CASSLGTLASEELFF.

The chain couples TRBV18 to TRBJ2-3; no clear D gene. Germline V CDR1 and CDR2: KGHSH, LQKENI. Trimming shortened V by 4 bases and J by 8 bases, and 13 bases separated the two germline ends. The CDR3 extends over 13 amino acids. CDR3 nucleotide sequence: TGTGCCAGCTCACTCCTCCCTGTTGGTACGCAGTATTTT. Translating it yields CASSLLPVGTQYF. The variable domain in full, completed from reference TRBV18 and TRBJ2-3, reads NAGVMQNPRHLVRRRGQEARLRCSPMKGHSHVYWYRQLPEEGLKFMVYLQKENIIDESGMPKERFSAEFPKEGPSILRIQQVVRGDSAAYFCASSLLPVGTQYFGPGTRLTVL.

As for this clone: This CDR3 is also generated by other DNA sequences in the sample. V is TRBV4-1 and J is TRBJ1-5; D unresolved. Trimming removed 4 bases at V and 1 base at J, with 8 bases between. Germline-derived CDR1 and CDR2 are MGHRA and YSYEKL. This CDR3 has 14 amino acids. This CDR3 reads CASSRSGSNQPQHF. CDR3 nucleotides: TGCGCCAGCAGCCGCTCCGGGAGCAATCAGCCCCAGCATTTT.

The genes are TRBV7-2 and TRBJ2-5; D might be TRBD2 (7 bases). The CDR3 has 13 residues. Germline assignment: CDR1 SGHTA and CDR2 FQGNSA. V gave up 0 bases and J gave up 11 bases, with 13 bases separating them. CDR3 protein: CASSLAGGAPQYF. DNA for the CDR3: TGTGCCAGCAGCTTAGCGGGGGGGGCACCTCAGTACTTC.

The rearrangement uses TRBV6-1 and TRBJ2-7, with D possibly called TRBD1 or TRBD2 (5 bases each). Per germline, CDR1 MNHNS and CDR2 SASEGT. The CDR3 contains 13 residues. Between the trimmed V and J ends, which lost 2 bases and 3 bases, there was a span of 8 bases. This CDR3 is CASSERDGYEQYV. CDR3 DNA sequence: TGTGCCAGCAGTGAACGGGACGGCTACGAGCAGTACGTC.

The chain carries TRBV29-1 and TRBJ1-5; possible D gene TRBD1, 5 bases. V lost 4 bases and J lost 2, with 12 bases in between. From germline, CDR1 is SQVTM and CDR2 ANQGSEA. The CDR3 has 14 amino acids. In DNA, the CDR3 is TGCAGCGTTGGAGGGGTGGGGGGCAATCAGCCCCAGCATTTT. It encodes CSVGGVGGNQPQHF.

The rearrangement uses TRBV28 and TRBJ2-2, with a weak D call TRBD1 (5 bases). This CDR3 has 16 amino acids. Germline V CDR1 and CDR2: MDHEN, SYDVKM. Deletions cut 7 bases from V and 2 bases from J, with 17 bases between. The CDR3 DNA reads TGTGCCAGCACCATTTCCGGACAAATCAACACCGGGGAGCTGTTTTTT. This translates into CASTISGQINTGELFF.

Written as DNA, the CDR3 is TGTGCCAGCTCAGTCGGGGGGAACAATGAGCAGTTCTTC. This encodes CASSVGGNNEQFF. This chain joins TRBV18 and TRBJ2-1; 7 nucleotides align to TRBD2. The germline V gene has CDR1 KGHSH and CDR2 LQKENI. V lost 5 bases and J lost 5; bases outside the gene matches: 3. This CDR3 has 13 residues.

This chain connects TRBV2 to TRBJ2-2; D may be TRBD2 (5 bases). Trimming removed 3 bases at V and 6 bases at J, with 8 bases between. This CDR3 region has 13 residues. Germline lookup yields CDR1 SNHLY and CDR2 FYNNEI. The CDR3 here is CASSEVLAGELFF. CDR3 nucleotides: TGTGCCAGCAGTGAGGTACTAGCCGGGGAGCTGTTTTTT.

The chain uses TRBV7-2 and TRBJ1-4; tentatively, D is TRBD1 (5 bases). CDR3 length equals 15 residues. Trimming shortened V by 2 bases and J by 2 bases, and 9 bases separated the two germline ends. Germline CDR1 SGHTA, CDR2 FQGNSA. The CDR3 sequence: CASSLLRATNEKLFF. DNA of the CDR3: TGTGCCAGCAGCTTACTCAGGGCGACTAATGAAAAACTGTTTTTT.

The rearrangement uses TRBV12-3 or TRBV12-4 and TRBJ1-3; the D is unclear. The CDR3 is 13 residues long. V dropped 5 bases and J dropped 1 base, with 6 bases sitting between them. The CDR3 DNA sequence: TGTGCCAGCAGTCCGACGTCTGGAAACACCATATATTTT. It specifies CASSPTSGNTIYF.

This clone appeared a few times. The rearrangement joins TRBV6-1 to TRBJ2-7; 8 nucleotides agree with TRBD1. This CDR3 is built from 14 residues. Trimming took 2 bases from V and 6 from J; bases not matched to a gene: 6. Germline lookup yields CDR1 MNHNS and CDR2 SASEGT. CDR3 sequence: CASSEWQGASEQYV. The CDR3 DNA follows: TGTGCCAGCAGTGAATGGCAGGGGGCTAGCGAGCAGTACGTC.

The genes are TRBV30 and TRBJ1-2, with 10 bases matching TRBD1. CDR3 size: 16 residues. V trimming: 3 bases; J trimming: 4 bases; junction bases outside the gene matches: 11. CDR1 and CDR2 from the germline V gene are GTSNPN and SVGIG (reference sequence). CDR3 DNA: TGTGCCTGGAGAGGGACAGGGGCGCCACCTTCCTATGGCTACACCTTC. Amino acids: CAWRGTGAPPSYGYTF.

The chain has TRBV18 and TRBJ1-1, with TRBD1 identical over 8 bases. Germline V lookup: CDR1 KGHSH, CDR2 LQKENI. J lost 3 bases, V lost 8 bases, and 14 bases had no gene match. This CDR3 is 16 amino acids long. DNA for the CDR3: TGTGCCAGCCTCCCCCCAGGGGGCTTAACTTACACTGAAGCTTTCTTT. Translation: CASLPPGGLTYTEAFF.